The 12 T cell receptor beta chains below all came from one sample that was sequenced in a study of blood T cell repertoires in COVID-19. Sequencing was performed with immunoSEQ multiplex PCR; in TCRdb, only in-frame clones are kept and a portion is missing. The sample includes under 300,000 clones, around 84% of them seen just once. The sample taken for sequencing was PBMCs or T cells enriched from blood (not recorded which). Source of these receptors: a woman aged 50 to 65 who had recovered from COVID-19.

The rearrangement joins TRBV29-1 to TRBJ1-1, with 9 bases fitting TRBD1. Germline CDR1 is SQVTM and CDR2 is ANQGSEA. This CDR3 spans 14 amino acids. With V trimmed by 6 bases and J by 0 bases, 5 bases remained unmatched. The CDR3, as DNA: TGCAGCGTGCGACAGGGGGGGATGAACACTGAAGCTTTCTTT. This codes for CSVRQGGMNTEAFF.

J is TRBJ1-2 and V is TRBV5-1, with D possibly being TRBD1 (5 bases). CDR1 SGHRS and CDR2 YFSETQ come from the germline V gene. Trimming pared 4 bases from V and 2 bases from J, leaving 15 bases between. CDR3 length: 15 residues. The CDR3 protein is CASSPWGVENYGYTF. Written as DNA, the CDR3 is TGCGCCAGCAGCCCCTGGGGGGTAGAAAACTATGGCTACACCTTC.

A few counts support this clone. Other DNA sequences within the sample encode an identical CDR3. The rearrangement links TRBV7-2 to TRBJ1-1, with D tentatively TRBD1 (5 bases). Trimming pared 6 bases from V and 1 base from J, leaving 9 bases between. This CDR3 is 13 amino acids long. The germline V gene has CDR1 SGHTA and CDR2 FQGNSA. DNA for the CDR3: TGTGCCAGCAGTCGTGACAGGAACACTGAAGCTTTCTTT. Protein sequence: CASSRDRNTEAFF.

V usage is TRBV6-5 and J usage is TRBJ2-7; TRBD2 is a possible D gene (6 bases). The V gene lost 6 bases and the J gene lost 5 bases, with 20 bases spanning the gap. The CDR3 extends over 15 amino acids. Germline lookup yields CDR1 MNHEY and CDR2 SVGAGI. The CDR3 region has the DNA TGTGCCAGCAGCCCAAGCGACAGACGCGGGGACGAGCAGTACTTC. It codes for CASSPSDRRGDEQYF.

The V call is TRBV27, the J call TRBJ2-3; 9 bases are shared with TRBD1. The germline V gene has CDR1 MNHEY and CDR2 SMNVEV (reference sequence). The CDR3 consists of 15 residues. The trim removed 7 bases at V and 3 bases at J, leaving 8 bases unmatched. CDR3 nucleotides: TGTGCCAGCATGCTACAGGGGGCTCGGACAGATACGCAGTATTTT. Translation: CASMLQGARTDTQYF.

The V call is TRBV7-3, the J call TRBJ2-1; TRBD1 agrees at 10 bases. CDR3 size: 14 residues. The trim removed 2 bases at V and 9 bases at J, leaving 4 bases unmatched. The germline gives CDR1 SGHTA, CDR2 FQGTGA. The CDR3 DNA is TGTGCCAGCAGCTTACGACAGGGGGCGAGTGAGCAGTTCTTC. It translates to CASSLRQGASEQFF.

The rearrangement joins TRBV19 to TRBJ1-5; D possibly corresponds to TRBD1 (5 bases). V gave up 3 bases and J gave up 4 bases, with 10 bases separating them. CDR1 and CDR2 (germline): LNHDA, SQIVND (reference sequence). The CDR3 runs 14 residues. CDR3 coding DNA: TGTGCCAGTAGTATTACGGGGGGGAATCAGCCCCAGCATTTT. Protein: CASSITGGNQPQHF. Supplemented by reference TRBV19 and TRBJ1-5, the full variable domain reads DGGITQSPKYLFRKEGQNVTLSCEQNLNHDAMYWYRQDPGQGLRLIYYSQIVNDFQKGDIAEGYSVSREKKESFPLTVTSAQKNPTAFYLCASSITGGNQPQHFGDGTRLSIL.

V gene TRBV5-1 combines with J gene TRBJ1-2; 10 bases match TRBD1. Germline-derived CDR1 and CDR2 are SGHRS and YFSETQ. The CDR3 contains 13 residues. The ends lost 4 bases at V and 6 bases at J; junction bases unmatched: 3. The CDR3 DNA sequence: TGCGCCAGCAGCCTGGGACAGGGGCATGGCTACACCTTC. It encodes CASSLGQGHGYTF.

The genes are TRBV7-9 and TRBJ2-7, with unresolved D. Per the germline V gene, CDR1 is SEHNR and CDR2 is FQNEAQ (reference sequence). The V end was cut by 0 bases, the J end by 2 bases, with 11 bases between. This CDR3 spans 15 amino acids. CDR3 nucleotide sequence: TGTGCCAGCAGCTTAGCAAGACTCGGAACCTACGAGCAGTACTTC. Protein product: CASSLARLGTYEQYF.

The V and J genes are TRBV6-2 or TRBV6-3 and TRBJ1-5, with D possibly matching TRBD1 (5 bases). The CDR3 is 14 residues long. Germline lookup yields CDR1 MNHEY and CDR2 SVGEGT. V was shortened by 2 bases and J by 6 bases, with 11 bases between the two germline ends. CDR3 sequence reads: CASSYQGSFQPQHF. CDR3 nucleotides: TGTGCCAGCAGTTACCAGGGCTCGTTTCAGCCCCAGCATTTT.

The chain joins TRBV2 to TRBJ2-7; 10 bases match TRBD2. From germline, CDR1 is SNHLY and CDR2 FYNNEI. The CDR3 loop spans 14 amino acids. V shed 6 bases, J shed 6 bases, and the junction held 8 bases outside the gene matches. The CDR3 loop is CASRQLAGIAEQYF. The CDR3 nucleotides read TGTGCCAGCAGACAACTAGCGGGAATCGCCGAGCAGTACTTC.

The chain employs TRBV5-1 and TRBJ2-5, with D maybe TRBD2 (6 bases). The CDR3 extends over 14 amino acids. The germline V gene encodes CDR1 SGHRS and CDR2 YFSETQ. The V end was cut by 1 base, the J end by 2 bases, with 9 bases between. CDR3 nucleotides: TGCGCCAGCAGCTTGAGGCTAGCGCAAGAGACCCAGTACTTC. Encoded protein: CASSLRLAQETQYF.